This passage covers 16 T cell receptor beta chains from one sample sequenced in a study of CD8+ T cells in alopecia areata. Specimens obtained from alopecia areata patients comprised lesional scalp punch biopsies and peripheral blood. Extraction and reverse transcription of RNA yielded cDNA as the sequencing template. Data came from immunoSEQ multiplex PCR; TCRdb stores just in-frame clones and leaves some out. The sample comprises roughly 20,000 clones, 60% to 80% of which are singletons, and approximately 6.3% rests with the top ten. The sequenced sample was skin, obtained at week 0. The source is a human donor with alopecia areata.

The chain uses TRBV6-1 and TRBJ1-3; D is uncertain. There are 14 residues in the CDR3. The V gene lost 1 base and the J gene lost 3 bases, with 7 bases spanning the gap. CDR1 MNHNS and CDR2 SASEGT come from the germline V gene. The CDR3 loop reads CASSEVGFGNTIYF. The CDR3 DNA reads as TGTGCCAGCAGTGAAGTGGGGTTTGGAAACACCATATATTTT.

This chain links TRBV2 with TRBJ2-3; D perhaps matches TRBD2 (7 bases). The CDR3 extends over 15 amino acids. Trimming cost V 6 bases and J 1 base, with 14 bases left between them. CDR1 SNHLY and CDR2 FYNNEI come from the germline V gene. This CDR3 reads CASRALGGGTDTQYF. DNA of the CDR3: TGTGCCAGCAGGGCTCTAGGGGGGGGCACAGATACGCAGTATTTT.

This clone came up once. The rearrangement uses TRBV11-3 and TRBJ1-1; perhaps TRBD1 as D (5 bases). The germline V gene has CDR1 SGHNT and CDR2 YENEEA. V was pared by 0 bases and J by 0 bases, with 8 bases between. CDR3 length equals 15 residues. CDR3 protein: CASSLEGGLNTEAFF. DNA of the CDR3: TGTGCCAGCAGCTTAGAGGGGGGACTGAACACTGAAGCTTTCTTT.

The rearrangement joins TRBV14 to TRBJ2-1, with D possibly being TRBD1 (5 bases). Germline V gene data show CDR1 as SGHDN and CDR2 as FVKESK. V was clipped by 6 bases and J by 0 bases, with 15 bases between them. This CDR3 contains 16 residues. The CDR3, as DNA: TGTGCCAGCAGTCCAATAACAGGAATCTCCTACAATGAGCAGTTCTTC. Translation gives CASSPITGISYNEQFF.

The CDR3 here is CASSLSGAGPQGYGYTF. The DNA of the CDR3 is TGTGCCAGCAGCCTCTCGGGCGCGGGGCCACAAGGTTATGGCTACACCTTC. V usage is TRBV4-2 and J usage is TRBJ1-2; TRBD1 is a possible D gene (5 bases). CDR3 length: 17 residues. In germline, CDR1 is LGHNA, CDR2 YNFKEQ. Trimming removed 4 bases from V and 5 bases from J, with 23 bases in between.

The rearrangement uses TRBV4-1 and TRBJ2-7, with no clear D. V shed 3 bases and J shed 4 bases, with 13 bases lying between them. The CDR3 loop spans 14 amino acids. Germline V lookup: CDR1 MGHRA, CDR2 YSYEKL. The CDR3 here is CASSHTDNQYEQYF. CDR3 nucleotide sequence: TGCGCCAGCAGCCATACAGACAATCAGTACGAGCAGTACTTC.

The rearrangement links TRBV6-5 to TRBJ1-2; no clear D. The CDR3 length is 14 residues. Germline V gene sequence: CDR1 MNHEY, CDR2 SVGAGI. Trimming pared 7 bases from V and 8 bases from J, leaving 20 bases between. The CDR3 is CASKPDVNPNGYTF. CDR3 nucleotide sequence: TGTGCCAGCAAGCCGGACGTGAACCCTAACGGCTACACCTTC.

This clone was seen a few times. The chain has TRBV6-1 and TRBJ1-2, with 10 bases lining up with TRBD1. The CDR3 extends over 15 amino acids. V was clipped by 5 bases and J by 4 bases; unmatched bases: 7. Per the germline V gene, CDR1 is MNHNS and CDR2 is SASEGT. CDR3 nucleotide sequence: TGTGCCAGCAGTTCTCAGGGGACAGGGGTCTATGGCTACACCTTC. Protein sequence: CASSSQGTGVYGYTF.

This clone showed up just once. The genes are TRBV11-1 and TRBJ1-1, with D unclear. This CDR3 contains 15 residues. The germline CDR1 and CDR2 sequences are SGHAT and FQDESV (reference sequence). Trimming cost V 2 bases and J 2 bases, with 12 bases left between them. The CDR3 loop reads CASSLREGLNTEAFF. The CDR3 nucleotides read TGTGCCAGCAGCTTACGGGAGGGTCTAAACACTGAAGCTTTCTTT.

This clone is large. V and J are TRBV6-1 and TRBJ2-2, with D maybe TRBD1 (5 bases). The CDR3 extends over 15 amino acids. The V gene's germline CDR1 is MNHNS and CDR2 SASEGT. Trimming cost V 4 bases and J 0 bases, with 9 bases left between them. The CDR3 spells CASSGGHSNTGELFF. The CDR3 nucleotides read TGTGCCAGCAGTGGTGGACACTCGAACACCGGGGAGCTGTTTTTT.

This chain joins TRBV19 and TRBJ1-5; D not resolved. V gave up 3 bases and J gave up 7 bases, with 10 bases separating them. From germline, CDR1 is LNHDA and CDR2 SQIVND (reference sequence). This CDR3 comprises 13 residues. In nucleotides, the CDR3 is TGTGCCAGTAGTATGAGGGCCCGCCAGCCCCAGCATTTT. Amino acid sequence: CASSMRARQPQHF.

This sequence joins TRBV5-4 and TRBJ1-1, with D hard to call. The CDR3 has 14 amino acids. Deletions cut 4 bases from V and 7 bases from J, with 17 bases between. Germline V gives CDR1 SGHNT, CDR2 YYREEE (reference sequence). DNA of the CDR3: TGTGCCAGCAGCCCCCTTTTGGAAGTAGGTGAAGCTTTCTTT. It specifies CASSPLLEVGEAFF. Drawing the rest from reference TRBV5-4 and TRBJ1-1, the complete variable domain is ETGVTQSPTHLIKTRGQQVTLRCSSQSGHNTVSWYQQALGQGPQFIFQYYREEENGRGNFPPRFSGLQFPNYSSELNVNALELDDSALYLCASSPLLEVGEAFFGQGTRLTVV.

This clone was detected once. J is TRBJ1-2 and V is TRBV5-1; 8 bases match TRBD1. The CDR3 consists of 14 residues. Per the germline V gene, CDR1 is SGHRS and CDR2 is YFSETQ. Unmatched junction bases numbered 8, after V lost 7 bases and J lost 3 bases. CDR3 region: CASQPLDRDYGYTF. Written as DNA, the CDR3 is TGCGCCAGCCAACCCTTGGACAGGGACTATGGCTACACCTTC.

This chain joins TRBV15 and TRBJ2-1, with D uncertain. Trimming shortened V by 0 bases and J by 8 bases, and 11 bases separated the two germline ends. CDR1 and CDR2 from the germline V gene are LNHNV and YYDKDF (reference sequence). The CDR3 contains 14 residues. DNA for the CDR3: TGTGCCACCAGCAGAGATCAAGGGTACCATGAGCAGTTCTTC. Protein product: CATSRDQGYHEQFF.

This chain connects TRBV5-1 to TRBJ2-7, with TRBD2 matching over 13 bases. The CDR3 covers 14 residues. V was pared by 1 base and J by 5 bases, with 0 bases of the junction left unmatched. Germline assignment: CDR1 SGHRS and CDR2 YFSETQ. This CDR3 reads CASSLTSGGDEQYF. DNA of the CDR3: TGCGCCAGCAGCTTGACTAGCGGGGGGGACGAGCAGTACTTC.

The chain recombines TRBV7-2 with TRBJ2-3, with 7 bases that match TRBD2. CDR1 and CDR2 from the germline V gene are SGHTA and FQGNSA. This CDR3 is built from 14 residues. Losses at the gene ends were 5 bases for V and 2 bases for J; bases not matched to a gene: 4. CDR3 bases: TGTGCCAGCAGCCTGGGGGGGACCACAGATACGCAGTATTTT. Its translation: CASSLGGTTDTQYF.